Listed below are T cell receptor beta chains from one sample, sequenced in a study of control samples from healthy donors and cancer patients. The assay was immunoSEQ multiplex PCR, and TCRdb's table has in-frame clones only and misses some. The data hold 100,000 to 150,000 clones, with around 87% observed a single time. What was sequenced was blood. These TCRs come from a man aged 55 to 70 in good health. Both conserved end residues are part of each CDR3. D genes are given only for firm matches. Rows may omit the clone size; those that give it use once, few, many or a size class.

clone size	D gene	V gene	J gene	CDR3 length	CDR3 protein	CDR3 DNA
NA	NA	TRBV4-2	TRBJ1-1	16	CASSQDRERMNTEAFF	TGTGCCAGCAGCCAAGATCGGGAGAGAATGAACACTGAAGCTTTCTTT
NA	TRBD1	TRBV7-8	TRBJ2-3	17	CASSLAYTGAGTDTQYF	TGTGCCAGCAGCTTAGCTTACACAGGGGCGGGCACAGATACGCAGTATTTT
NA	NA	TRBV6-6	TRBJ1-1	15	CASSYSTAGNTEAFF	TGTGCCAGCAGTTACTCGACGGCAGGGAACACTGAAGCTTTCTTT
NA	NA	TRBV19	TRBJ1-6	14	CASSIKDGNSPLHF	TGTGCCAGTAGTATAAAAGACGGTAATTCACCCCTCCACTTT
NA	NA	TRBV5-1	TRBJ1-4	14	CASRPATVNEKLFF	TGCGCCAGCAGACCCGCGACAGTTAATGAAAAACTGTTTTTT
NA	TRBD1	TRBV3-1/TRBV3-2	TRBJ1-2	14	CASGWGTGEYGYTF	TGTGCCAGCGGATGGGGGACAGGGGAATATGGCTACACCTTC
NA	NA	TRBV30	TRBJ2-1	13	CAWSEDSHNEQFF	TGTGCCTGGAGTGAGGACAGTCACAATGAGCAGTTCTTC
NA	NA	TRBV7-2	TRBJ1-5	15	CASSLGDLGNQPQHF	TGTGCCAGCAGCTTAGGGGATTTGGGCAATCAGCCCCAGCATTTT
NA	TRBD1	TRBV6-5	TRBJ1-3	15	CASRVDRASGNTIYF	TGTGCCAGCAGAGTAGACAGGGCCTCTGGAAACACCATATATTTT
NA	NA	TRBV5-4	TRBJ2-4	16	CASSLDTVTTKNIQYF	TGTGCCAGCAGCTTGGACACAGTAACAACCAAAAACATTCAGTACTTC
once	NA	TRBV28	TRBJ2-5	16	CASSSNRELYQETQYF	TGTGCCAGCAGTAGTAACCGGGAGCTTTATCAAGAGACCCAGTACTTC
NA	TRBD1	TRBV29-1	TRBJ1-2	15	CSVEVGGTGSRGYTF	TGCAGCGTTGAAGTTGGGGGGACAGGGTCCCGTGGCTACACCTTC
NA	TRBD1	TRBV24-1	TRBJ1-2	15	CATSDTGQGAYGYTF	TGTGCCACCAGTGACACGGGACAGGGGGCCTATGGCTACACCTTC
once	TRBD2	TRBV5-1	TRBJ2-5	15	CASSFTSGVQETQYF	TGCGCCAGCAGCTTCACTAGCGGGGTACAAGAGACCCAGTACTTC
NA	TRBD2	TRBV6-5	TRBJ2-1	16	CASSYLLAGGVNEQFF	TGTGCCAGCAGTTATCTGCTAGCGGGGGGGGTTAATGAGCAGTTCTTC
NA	TRBD1	TRBV5-5	TRBJ1-1	16	CASSGDRGQVNTEAFF	TGTGCCAGCAGCGGGGACAGGGGGCAGGTGAACACTGAAGCTTTCTTT
few	NA	TRBV28	TRBJ2-7	15	CASSSLQGSSYEQYF	TGTGCCAGCAGTTCATTACAGGGTAGCTCCTACGAGCAGTACTTC
NA	NA	TRBV20-1	TRBJ2-3	10	CSASPDTQYF	TGCAGTGCTAGCCCAGATACGCAGTATTTT
NA	NA	TRBV5-1	TRBJ1-5	15	CASSLDGQNIQPQHF	TGCGCCAGCAGCTTGGACGGACAGAATATACAGCCCCAGCATTTT
NA	TRBD2	TRBV15	TRBJ2-1	15	CATSRSLGGGDEQFF	TGTGCCACCAGCAGATCCCTCGGGGGGGGCGATGAGCAGTTCTTC
NA	NA	TRBV24-1	TRBJ2-7	11	CATGTYNEQYF	TGTGCCACCGGAACGTATAACGAGCAGTACTTC
NA	TRBD1	TRBV28	TRBJ1-2	15	CASSDGQGAGTGYTF	TGTGCCAGCAGTGATGGACAGGGGGCGGGGACCGGCTACACCTTC
NA	NA	TRBV28	TRBJ1-6	15	CASRLGHLIHSPLHF	TGTGCCAGCAGACTGGGACACCTAATTCATTCACCCCTCCACTTT
NA	NA	TRBV7-2	TRBJ1-4	17	CASSLGFGAAGGEKLFF	TGTGCCAGCAGCTTAGGTTTTGGGGCGGCAGGAGGTGAAAAACTGTTTTTT
NA	NA	TRBV5-1	TRBJ2-3	13	CASSLGASDTQYF	TGCGCCAGCAGTTTGGGGGCTTCAGATACGCAGTATTTT
NA	NA	TRBV3-1/TRBV3-2	TRBJ1-1	14	CASSPPTVNTEAFF	TGTGCCAGCAGCCCACCGACAGTTAACACTGAAGCTTTCTTT
NA	TRBD1	TRBV12-5	TRBJ1-1	13	CASGLTEGAEAFF	TGTGCTAGTGGTTTGACGGAGGGGGCCGAAGCTTTCTTT
NA	NA	TRBV6-4	TRBJ2-1	14	CATSPTRDHNEQFF	TGTGCCACCTCGCCGACTCGGGACCACAATGAGCAGTTCTTC
NA	NA	TRBV5-1	TRBJ2-3	15	CASSKTQNSPDTQYF	TGCGCCAGCAGCAAGACCCAGAACAGTCCAGATACGCAGTATTTT
once	NA	TRBV4-3	TRBJ2-3	13	CASRFSAGDTQYF	TGCGCCAGCAGATTTTCAGCGGGAGATACGCAGTATTTT
NA	NA	TRBV3-1/TRBV3-2	TRBJ1-2	14	CASSLGTVNYGYTF	TGTGCCAGCAGCCTCGGGACGGTGAACTATGGCTACACCTTC
NA	TRBD2	TRBV28	TRBJ2-5	18	CASSLTFGSGGVQETQYF	TGTGCCAGCAGTTTAACATTTGGGAGCGGGGGGGTACAAGAGACCCAGTACTTC
NA	TRBD1	TRBV6-5	TRBJ1-2	15	CASSYPGTGGDGYTF	TGTGCCAGCAGTTACCCCGGTACAGGGGGCGATGGCTACACCTTC